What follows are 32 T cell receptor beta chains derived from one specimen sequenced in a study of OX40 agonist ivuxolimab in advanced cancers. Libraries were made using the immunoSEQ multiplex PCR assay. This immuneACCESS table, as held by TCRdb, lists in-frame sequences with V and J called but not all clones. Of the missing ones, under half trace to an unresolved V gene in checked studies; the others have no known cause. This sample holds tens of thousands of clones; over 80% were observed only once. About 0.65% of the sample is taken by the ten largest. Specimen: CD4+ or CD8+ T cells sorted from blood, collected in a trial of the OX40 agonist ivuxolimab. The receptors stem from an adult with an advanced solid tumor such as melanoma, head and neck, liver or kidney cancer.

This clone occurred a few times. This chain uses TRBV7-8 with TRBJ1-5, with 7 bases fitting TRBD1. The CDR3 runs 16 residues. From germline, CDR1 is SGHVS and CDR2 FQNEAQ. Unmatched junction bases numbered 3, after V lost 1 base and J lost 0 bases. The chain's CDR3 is CASSLEGAYSNQPQHF. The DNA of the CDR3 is TGTGCCAGCAGCTTAGAGGGGGCGTATAGCAATCAGCCCCAGCATTTT. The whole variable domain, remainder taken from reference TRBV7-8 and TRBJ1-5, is GAGVSQSPRYKVAKRGQDVALRCDPISGHVSLFWYQQALGQGPEFLTYFQNEAQLDKSGLPSDRFFAERPEGSVSTLKIQRTQQEDSAVYLCASSLEGAYSNQPQHFGDGTRLSIL.

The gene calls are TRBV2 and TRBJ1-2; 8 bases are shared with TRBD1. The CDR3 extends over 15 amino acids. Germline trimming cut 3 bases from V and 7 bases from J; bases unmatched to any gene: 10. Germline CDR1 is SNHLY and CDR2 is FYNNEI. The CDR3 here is CASSEVPGQGGGYTF. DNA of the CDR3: TGTGCCAGCAGTGAGGTTCCCGGACAGGGAGGTGGCTACACCTTC.

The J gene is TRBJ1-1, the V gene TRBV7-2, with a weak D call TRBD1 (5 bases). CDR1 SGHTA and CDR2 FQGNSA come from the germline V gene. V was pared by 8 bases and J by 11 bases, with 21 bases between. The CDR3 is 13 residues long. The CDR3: CASGGGPLRGAFF. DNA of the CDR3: TGTGCCAGCGGGGGGGGACCTCTCAGAGGGGCTTTCTTT.

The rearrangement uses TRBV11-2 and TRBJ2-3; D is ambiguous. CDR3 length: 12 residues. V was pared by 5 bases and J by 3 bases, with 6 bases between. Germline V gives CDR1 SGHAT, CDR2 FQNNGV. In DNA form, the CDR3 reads TGTGCCAGCAGCCCATTTACAGATACGCAGTATTTT. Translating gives CASSPFTDTQYF. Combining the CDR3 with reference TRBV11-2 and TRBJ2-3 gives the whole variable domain EAGVAQSPRYKIIEKRQSVAFWCNPISGHATLYWYQQILGQGPKLLIQFQNNGVVDDSQLPKDRFSAERLKGVDSTLKIQPAKLEDSAVYLCASSPFTDTQYFGPGTRLTVL.

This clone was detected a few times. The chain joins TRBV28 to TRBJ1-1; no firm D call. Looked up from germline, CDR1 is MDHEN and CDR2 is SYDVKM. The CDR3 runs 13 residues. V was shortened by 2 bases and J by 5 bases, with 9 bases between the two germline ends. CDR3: CASSLNLGTEAFF. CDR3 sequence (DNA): TGTGCCAGCAGTTTAAATCTAGGAACTGAAGCTTTCTTT.

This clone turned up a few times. The CDR3 spells CASTGETNQPQHF. Written as DNA, the CDR3 is TGTGCCAGCACAGGGGAAACTAATCAGCCCCAGCATTTT. V and J are TRBV2 and TRBJ1-5; perhaps TRBD1 as D (6 bases). Germline V lookup: CDR1 SNHLY, CDR2 FYNNEI. V lost 7 bases and J lost 4, with 11 bases in between. This CDR3 region has 13 residues.

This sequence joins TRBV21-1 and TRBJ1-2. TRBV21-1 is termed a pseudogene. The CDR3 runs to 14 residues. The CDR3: CASSRVRLNYGYTF. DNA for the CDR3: TGTGCCAGCAGCAGGGTCCGGCTTAACTATGGCTACACCTTC.

CDR3 bases: TGTGCCAGCAGCTTCCCGGCGCGGGAGAGCTACGAGCAGTACTTC. It yields the protein CASSFPARESYEQYF. J is TRBJ2-7 and V is TRBV11-2; 7 nucleotides agree with TRBD2. With V trimmed by 3 bases and J by 3 bases, 8 bases remained unmatched. The germline V gene encodes CDR1 SGHAT and CDR2 FQNNGV. There are 15 residues in the CDR3.

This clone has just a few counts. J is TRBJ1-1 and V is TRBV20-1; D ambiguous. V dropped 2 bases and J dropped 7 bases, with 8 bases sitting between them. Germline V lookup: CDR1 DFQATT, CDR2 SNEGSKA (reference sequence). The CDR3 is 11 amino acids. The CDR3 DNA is TGCAGTGCTAGATCCCGAGTTGAAGCTTTCTTT. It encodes CSARSRVEAFF.

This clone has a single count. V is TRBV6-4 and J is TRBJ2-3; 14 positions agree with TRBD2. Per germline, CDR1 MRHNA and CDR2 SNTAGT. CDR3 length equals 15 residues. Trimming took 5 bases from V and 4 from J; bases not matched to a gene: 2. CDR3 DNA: TGTGCCAGCAGTCTGGGACTAGCGGGAGCAGATACGCAGTATTTT. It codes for CASSLGLAGADTQYF.

Here the CDR3 reads CAISDINRDSYEQYF. The CDR3 DNA follows: TGTGCCATCAGTGATATAAACAGAGACTCCTACGAGCAGTACTTC. This chain links TRBV10-3 with TRBJ2-7; no definite D call. V was shortened by 3 bases and J by 0 bases, with 12 bases between the two germline ends. The CDR3 covers 15 residues. The germline V gene encodes CDR1 ENHRY and CDR2 SYGVKD.

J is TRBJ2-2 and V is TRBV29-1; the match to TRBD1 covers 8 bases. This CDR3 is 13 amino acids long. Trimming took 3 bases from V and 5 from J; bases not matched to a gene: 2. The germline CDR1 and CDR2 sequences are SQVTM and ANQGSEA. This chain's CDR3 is CSVDHRGTGELFF. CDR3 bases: TGCAGCGTTGACCACAGGGGGACCGGGGAGCTGTTTTTT.

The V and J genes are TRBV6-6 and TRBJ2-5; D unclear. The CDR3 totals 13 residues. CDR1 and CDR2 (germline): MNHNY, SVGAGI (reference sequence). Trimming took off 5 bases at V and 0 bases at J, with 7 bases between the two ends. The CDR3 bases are TGTGCCAGCAGTCCAGGCAACCAAGAGACCCAGTACTTC. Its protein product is CASSPGNQETQYF.

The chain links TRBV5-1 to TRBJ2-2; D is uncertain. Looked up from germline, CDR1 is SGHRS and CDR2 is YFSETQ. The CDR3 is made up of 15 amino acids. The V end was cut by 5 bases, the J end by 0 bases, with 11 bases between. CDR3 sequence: CASRAQLTNTGELFF. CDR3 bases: TGCGCCAGCAGAGCCCAGCTTACGAACACCGGGGAGCTGTTTTTT.

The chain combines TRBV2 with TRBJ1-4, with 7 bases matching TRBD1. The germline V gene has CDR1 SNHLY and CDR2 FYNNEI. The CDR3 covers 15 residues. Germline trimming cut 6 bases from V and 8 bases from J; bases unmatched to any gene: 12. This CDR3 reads CASSPYQGGDEKLFF. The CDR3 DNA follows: TGTGCCAGCAGCCCCTACCAGGGGGGGGACGAAAAACTGTTTTTT.

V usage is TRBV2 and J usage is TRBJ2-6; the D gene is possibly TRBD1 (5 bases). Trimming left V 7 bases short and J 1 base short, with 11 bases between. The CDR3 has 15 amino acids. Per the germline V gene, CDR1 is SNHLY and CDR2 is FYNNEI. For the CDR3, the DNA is TGTGCCAGCAAGGGGCTCATGTCTGGGGCCAACGTCCTGACTTTC. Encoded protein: CASKGLMSGANVLTF.

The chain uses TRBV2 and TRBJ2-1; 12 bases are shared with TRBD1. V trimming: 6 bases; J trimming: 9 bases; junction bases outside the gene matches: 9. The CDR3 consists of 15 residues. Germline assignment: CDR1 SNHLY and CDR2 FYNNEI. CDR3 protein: CASSWDRGLISEQFF. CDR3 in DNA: TGTGCCAGCAGCTGGGACAGGGGGCTGATTAGTGAGCAGTTCTTC.

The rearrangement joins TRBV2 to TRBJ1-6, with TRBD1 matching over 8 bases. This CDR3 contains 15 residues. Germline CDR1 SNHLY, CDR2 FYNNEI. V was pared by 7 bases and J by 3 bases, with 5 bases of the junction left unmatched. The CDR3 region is CASKGRGLYNSPLHF. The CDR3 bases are TGTGCCAGCAAGGGCAGGGGGCTCTATAATTCACCCCTCCACTTT.

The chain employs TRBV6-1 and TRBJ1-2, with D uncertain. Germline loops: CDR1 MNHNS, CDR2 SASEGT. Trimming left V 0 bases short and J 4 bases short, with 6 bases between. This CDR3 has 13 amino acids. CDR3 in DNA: TGTGCCAGCAGTGAAGCGCACAGCTATGGCTACACCTTC. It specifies CASSEAHSYGYTF.

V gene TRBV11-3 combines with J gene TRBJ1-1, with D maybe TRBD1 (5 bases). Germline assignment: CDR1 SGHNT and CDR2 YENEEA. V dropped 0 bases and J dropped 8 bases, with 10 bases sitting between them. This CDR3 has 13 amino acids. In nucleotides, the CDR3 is TGTGCCAGCAGCTTAGATGCGGGACGGGAAGCTTTCTTT. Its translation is CASSLDAGREAFF.

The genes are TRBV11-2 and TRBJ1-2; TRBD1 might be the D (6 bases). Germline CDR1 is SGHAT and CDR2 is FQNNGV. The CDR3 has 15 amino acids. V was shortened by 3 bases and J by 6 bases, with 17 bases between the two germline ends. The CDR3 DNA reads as TGTGCCAGCAGCTTCATGGCCGGGGGGCAGGATGGCTACACCTTC. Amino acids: CASSFMAGGQDGYTF.

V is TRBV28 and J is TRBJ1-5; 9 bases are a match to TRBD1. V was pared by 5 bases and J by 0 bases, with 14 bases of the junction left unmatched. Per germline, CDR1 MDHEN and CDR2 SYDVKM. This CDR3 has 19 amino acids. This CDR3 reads CASSEKDRGLVYSNQPQHF. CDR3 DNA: TGTGCCAGCAGTGAGAAGGACAGGGGATTAGTTTATAGCAATCAGCCCCAGCATTTT.

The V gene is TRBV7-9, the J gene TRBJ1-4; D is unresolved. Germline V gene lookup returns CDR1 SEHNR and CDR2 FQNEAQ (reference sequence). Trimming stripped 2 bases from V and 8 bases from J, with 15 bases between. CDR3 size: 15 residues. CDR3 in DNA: TGTGCCAGCAGCTTAAACTCTCCGGTGGACGAAAAACTGTTTTTT. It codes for CASSLNSPVDEKLFF.

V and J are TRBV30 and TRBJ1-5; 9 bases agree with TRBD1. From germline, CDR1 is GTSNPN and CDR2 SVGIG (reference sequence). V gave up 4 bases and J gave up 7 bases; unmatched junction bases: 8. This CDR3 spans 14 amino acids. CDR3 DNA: TGTGCCTGGACCTTCCGGGACAGGGTGCAGCCCCAGCATTTT. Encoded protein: CAWTFRDRVQPQHF.

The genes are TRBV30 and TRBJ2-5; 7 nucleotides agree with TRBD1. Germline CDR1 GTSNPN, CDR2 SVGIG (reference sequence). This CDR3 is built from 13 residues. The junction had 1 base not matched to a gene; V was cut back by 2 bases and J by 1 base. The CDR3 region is CAWSRDSQETQYF. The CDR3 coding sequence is TGTGCCTGGAGTCGGGACAGCCAAGAGACCCAGTACTTC.

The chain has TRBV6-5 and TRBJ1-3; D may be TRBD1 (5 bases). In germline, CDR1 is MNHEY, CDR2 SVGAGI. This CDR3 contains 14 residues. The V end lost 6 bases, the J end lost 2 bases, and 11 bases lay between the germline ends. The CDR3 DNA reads TGTGCCAGCAGGCGCAGGGATACTGGAAACACCATATATTTT. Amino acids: CASRRRDTGNTIYF.

CDR3 sequence (DNA): TGTGCCAGCAGTGTAGGCAGGGGAAATCAGCCCCAGCATTTT. Protein: CASSVGRGNQPQHF. The chain joins TRBV2 to TRBJ1-5, with TRBD1 as a possible D gene (6 bases). V was cut by 4 bases and J by 4 bases, with 11 bases left in between. The CDR3 spans 14 residues. Per germline, CDR1 SNHLY and CDR2 FYNNEI. The whole variable domain, remainder taken from reference TRBV2 and TRBJ1-5, is EPEVTQTPSHQVTQMGQEVILRCVPISNHLYFYWYRQILGQKVEFLVSFYNNEISEKSEIFDDQFSVERPDGSNFTLKIRSTKLEDSAMYFCASSVGRGNQPQHFGDGTRLSIL.

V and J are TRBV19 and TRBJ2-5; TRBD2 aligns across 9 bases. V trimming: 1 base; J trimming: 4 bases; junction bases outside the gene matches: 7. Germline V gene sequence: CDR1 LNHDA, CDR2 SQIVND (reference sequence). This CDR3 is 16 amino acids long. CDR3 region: CASSIGGGAWGETQYF. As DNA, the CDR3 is TGTGCCAGTAGTATAGGCGGGGGGGCCTGGGGAGAGACCCAGTACTTC.

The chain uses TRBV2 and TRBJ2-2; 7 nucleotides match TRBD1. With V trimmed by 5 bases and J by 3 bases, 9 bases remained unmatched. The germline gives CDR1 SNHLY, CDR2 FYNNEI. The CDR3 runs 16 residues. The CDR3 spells CASSPTLGQDTGELFF. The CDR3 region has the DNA TGTGCCAGCAGTCCCACCCTCGGACAGGACACCGGGGAGCTGTTTTTT.

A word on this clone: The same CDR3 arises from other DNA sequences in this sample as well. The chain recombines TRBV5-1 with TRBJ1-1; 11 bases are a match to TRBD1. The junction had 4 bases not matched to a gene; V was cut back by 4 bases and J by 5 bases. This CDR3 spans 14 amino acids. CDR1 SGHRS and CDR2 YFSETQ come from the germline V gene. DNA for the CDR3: TGCGCCAGCAGCCCGGGGACAGGGGGGACTGAAGCTTTCTTT. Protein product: CASSPGTGGTEAFF.

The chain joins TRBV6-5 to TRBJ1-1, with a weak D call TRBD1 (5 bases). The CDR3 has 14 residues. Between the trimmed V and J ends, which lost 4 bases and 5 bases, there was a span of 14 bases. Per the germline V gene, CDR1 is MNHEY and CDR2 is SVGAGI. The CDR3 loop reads CASSSRRGGTEAFF. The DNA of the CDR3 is TGTGCCAGCAGTTCCCGGCGCGGGGGTACTGAAGCTTTCTTT.

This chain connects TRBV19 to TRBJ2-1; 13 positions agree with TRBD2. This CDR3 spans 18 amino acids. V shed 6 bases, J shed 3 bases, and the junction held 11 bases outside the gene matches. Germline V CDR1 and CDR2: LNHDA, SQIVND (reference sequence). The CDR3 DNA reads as TGTGCCAGTAGCCAGCCCCCCACTAGCGGGGGGGGCTACAATGAGCAGTTCTTC. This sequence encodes CASSQPPTSGGGYNEQFF.